The clone carrying this TCR beta chain came up a few times. The sort gate was single viable CD3+CD4+CD8-CD45RO+ cells for memory CD4+ T cells. This sample was included in a study of memory CD4+ T cells and cytomegalovirus serostatus. TCRdb's copy holds only in-frame clones and misses some; the assay was immunoSEQ multiplex PCR. Of 75,000 to 95,000 clones listed, approximately 80% are singletons. V was cut by 2 bases and J by 8 bases, with 12 bases left in between. Germline V gene data show CDR1 as GTSNPN and CDR2 as SVGIG (reference sequence). The CDR3 runs 12 residues. The sample comprised memory CD4+ T cells from blood. The origin of this receptor is an adult in good health and CMV-seronegative. The chain joins TRBV30 to TRBJ1-2, with D tentatively TRBD1 (5 bases). This CDR3 reads CAWSTGGKGYTF. CDR3 bases: TGTGCCTGGAGTACGGGGGGGAAGGGCTACACCTTC.